One sample yielded the 8 T cell receptor beta chains listed below, sequenced in a study of post-analysis software for immune sequencing data. Study outcomes and limitations: Comparison of patients with controls showed five TRBV segments more frequent in patients, TRBV5-6, TRBV5-1 and TRBV20-1 among them.

The antigens these receptors bind are not known. Included in the TCR beta cDNA libraries were unique molecular identifiers. TCRdb passed the PCR reads through MiXCR, listing each CDR3 protein once. The top ten hold 0.5% to 0.6% of the sample, which has hundreds of thousands of distinct CDR3 sequences, roughly 27% seen once. The specimen sequenced was blood. The receptors were gathered from a girl under 18 with multiple sclerosis.

The chain employs TRBV20-1 and TRBJ2-7; a weak D match, TRBD2 (6 bases). The ends were cut back, 1 base at V and 0 bases at J, with 10 bases in the middle. Germline loops: CDR1 DFQATT, CDR2 SNEGSKA (reference sequence). This CDR3 is 14 amino acids long. CDR3 region: CSARVDGSSYEQYF. The CDR3 coding sequence is TGCAGTGCTAGAGTCGACGGGAGCTCCTACGAGCAGTACTTC.

This clonotype has more than one count but fewer than ten. The chain employs TRBV6-1 and TRBJ2-1, with D uncertain. Germline V gene lookup returns CDR1 MNHNS and CDR2 SASEGT. V lost 4 bases and J 6 bases, leaving 19 bases between the germline ends. The CDR3 extends over 16 amino acids. The CDR3 region has the DNA TGTGCCAGCAGTGTATTAGCCCCAATATTGGCCAATGAGCAGTTCTTC. It is translated as CASSVLAPILANEQFF.

This clonotype was seen ten or more times. This chain connects TRBV7-9 to TRBJ2-3, with 10 bases fitting TRBD1. This CDR3 has 15 amino acids. V was clipped by 5 bases and J by 0 bases; unmatched bases: 2. Germline CDR1 SEHNR, CDR2 FQNEAQ (reference sequence). This chain's CDR3 is CASSRTGGSTDTQYF. CDR3 nucleotide sequence: TGTGCCAGCAGCAGGACAGGGGGTAGCACAGATACGCAGTATTTT.

In regard to this clonotype: Since the CDR3 does not end with the conserved phenylalanine or tryptophan, this likely comes from a read error. The DNA is left out, because the CDR3 cannot be placed on it with certainty; the CDR3 is given as TCRdb lists it. The chain links TRBV27 to TRBJ2-5; the table's D call, TRBD1, was not checked against the DNA. The CDR3 length equals 15 residues, ends included. Germline V gene data show CDR1 as MNHEY and CDR2 as SMNVEV (reference sequence). The CDR3 reads CATSGRRLGGYTFGS.

This chain links TRBV5-6 with TRBJ1-6; D may be TRBD1 (5 bases). This CDR3 region has 16 residues. Trimming left V 4 bases short and J 8 bases short, with 19 bases between. CDR1 SGHDT and CDR2 YYEEEE come from the germline V gene. The CDR3 spells CASSAASGAPDSPLHF. CDR3 in DNA: TGTGCCAGCAGCGCGGCAAGCGGGGCGCCGGATTCACCCCTCCACTTT.

This clonotype was detected ten times or more. The chain couples TRBV7-2 to TRBJ2-1; 9 bases fit TRBD2. Per the germline V gene, CDR1 is SGHTA and CDR2 is FQGNSA. CDR3 length: 15 amino acids. J was trimmed by 4 bases and V by 2 bases; bases with no gene match: 3. The CDR3 DNA is TGTGCCAGCAGCTTACGGACTAGCGAGTACAATGAGCAGTTCTTC. Protein sequence: CASSLRTSEYNEQFF.

Only a few counts were recorded for this clonotype. The rearrangement uses TRBV7-6 and TRBJ1-1; 7 bases are shared with TRBD1. This CDR3 has 16 residues. CDR1 and CDR2 (germline): SGHVS, FNYEAQ. The J segment lost 1 base and the V segment lost 4 bases, leaving 9 bases of the junction unmatched. The CDR3 is CASSSIRTGGNTEAFF. The CDR3 DNA sequence: TGTGCCAGCAGCTCAATTAGGACAGGCGGGAACACTGAAGCTTTCTTT.

The chain is built from TRBV20-1 and TRBJ2-1; TRBD2 matches 14 bases. Trimming cost V 5 bases and J 4 bases; bases outside gene matches: 10. CDR1 and CDR2 from the germline V gene are DFQATT and SNEGSKA (reference sequence). The CDR3 consists of 17 residues. In DNA form, the CDR3 reads TGCAGTGCTGTGCGACTAGCGGGGGGGCAGGCGTACAATGAGCAGTTCTTC. This gives the protein CSAVRLAGGQAYNEQFF.